This T cell receptor (beta chain) came from a study of T cell changes during pregnancy in multiple sclerosis. The CDR3 has 18 residues. The germline V and J ends were trimmed by 6 bases and 2 bases, with 23 bases remaining between them. CDR1 is MNHEY, CDR2 SMNVEV, per germline (reference sequence). Profiled with immunoSEQ multiplex PCR; TCRdb holds only in-frame clones, not every one. The sample consists of fewer than 90,000 clones, 93% of them appearing once. The source material was peripheral blood, sampled in the third trimester of pregnancy. The J gene is TRBJ1-5, the V gene TRBV27, with D possibly TRBD1 on 5 matching bases. The source is a female donor in good health, enrolled as a control in a pregnancy study. The DNA for the CDR3 is TGTGCCAGCAGCCCAAGCGGCAGGGACGGGAGTCGCAATCAGCCCCAGCATTTT. It encodes CASSPSGRDGSRNQPQHF.